These 19 T cell receptor beta chains share one sample of origin, sequenced in a study of PD-L1 blockade in urothelial cancer. Time point reported: pretreatment peripheral blood. The data were produced by immunoSEQ multiplex PCR, yet TCRdb's version contains in-frame clones alone and is incomplete. The repertoire holds about 95,000 clones, with around 86% as singletons. The sample consisted of PBMCs, taken around atezolizumab (anti-PD-L1) treatment. The receptor set was obtained from a man aged 60-69 years with urothelial cancer.

V usage is TRBV7-8 and J usage is TRBJ2-7; TRBD2 might be the D (5 bases). CDR3 length: 15 amino acids. V was cut by 1 base and J by 4 bases, with 14 bases left in between. Per the germline V gene, CDR1 is SGHVS and CDR2 is FQNEAQ. CDR3 in DNA: TGTGCCAGCAGCTTAGGCGGTCCGGGAAGTTACGAGCAGTACTTC. Translated: CASSLGGPGSYEQYF.

This clone was counted once. The chain carries TRBV6-4 and TRBJ1-1, with 12 bases lining up with TRBD1. The V and J ends lost 6 bases and 3 bases, in that order; junction bases with no gene match: 8. The CDR3 covers 16 residues. Germline-derived CDR1 and CDR2 are MRHNA and SNTAGT. This CDR3 reads CASRQTGTGGHTEAFF. CDR3 DNA sequence: TGTGCCAGCAGGCAAACCGGGACAGGGGGCCACACTGAAGCTTTCTTT.

The chain has TRBV11-2 and TRBJ1-3; D perhaps matches TRBD1 (6 bases). Germline-derived CDR1 and CDR2 are SGHAT and FQNNGV. Trimming cost V 5 bases and J 6 bases, with 14 bases left between them. This CDR3 spans 14 amino acids. CDR3 bases: TGTGCCAGCAGCGCTACAGGGAAATCAAACACCATATATTTT. Translating gives CASSATGKSNTIYF.

The chain combines TRBV5-1 with TRBJ2-3; TRBD2 agrees at 9 bases. This CDR3 region has 15 residues. J was trimmed by 2 bases and V by 3 bases; bases with no gene match: 4. The V gene's germline CDR1 is SGHRS and CDR2 YFSETQ. The CDR3 coding sequence is TGCGCCAGCAGCTCTAGCGGGGACTACACAGATACGCAGTATTTT. It is translated as CASSSSGDYTDTQYF.

The V gene is TRBV19, the J gene TRBJ2-5; a weak D match, TRBD2 (5 bases). The V and J ends lost 1 base and 5 bases respectively, with 14 bases between them. CDR1 is LNHDA and CDR2 is SQIVND in the germline V gene (reference sequence). This CDR3 region has 15 residues. The CDR3 here is CASSIALDPGETQYF. In nucleotides, the CDR3 is TGTGCCAGTAGTATAGCCCTGGATCCGGGGGAGACCCAGTACTTC.

This chain joins TRBV19 and TRBJ1-3; possible D gene TRBD1, 5 bases. Trimming stripped 6 bases from V and 0 bases from J, with 12 bases between. The CDR3 consists of 15 residues. Germline V CDR1 and CDR2: LNHDA, SQIVND (reference sequence). CDR3: CASRLDTFSGNTIYF. The DNA of the CDR3 is TGTGCCAGTAGACTGGACACTTTCTCTGGAAACACCATATATTTT.

This chain links TRBV5-4 with TRBJ2-6; possibly TRBD1 for D (5 bases). This CDR3 is built from 17 residues. The ends were cut back, 0 bases at V and 0 bases at J, with 10 bases in the middle. Germline V CDR1 and CDR2: SGHNT, YYREEE (reference sequence). The CDR3 coding sequence is TGTGCCAGCAGCTTGGGACAGAGGAGCTCTGGGGCCAACGTCCTGACTTTC. This sequence encodes CASSLGQRSSGANVLTF.

The chain combines TRBV28 with TRBJ2-5; TRBD1 aligns across 8 bases. The length of the CDR3 is 14 residues. The junction had 2 bases not matched to a gene; V was cut back by 4 bases and J by 1 base. Per germline, CDR1 MDHEN and CDR2 SYDVKM. The CDR3 coding sequence is TGTGCCAGCAGTTCGCAGGGGGCCCAAGAGACCCAGTACTTC. Translating gives CASSSQGAQETQYF. Based on the CDR3 plus reference TRBV28 and TRBJ2-5, the full variable domain is DVKVTQSSRYLVKRTGEKVFLECVQDMDHENMFWYRQDPGLGLRLIYFSYDVKMKEKGDIPEGYSVSREKKERFSLILESASTNQTSMYLCASSSQGAQETQYFGPGTRLLVL.

This rearrangement joins TRBV11-3 to TRBJ2-1; D may be TRBD1 (6 bases). V was pared by 1 base and J by 4 bases, with 8 bases between. CDR3 length: 14 residues. Germline V gene sequence: CDR1 SGHNT, CDR2 YENEEA. CDR3 DNA sequence: TGTGCCAGCAGCTTAGGGACAGCATACAATGAGCAGTTCTTC. The encoded protein is CASSLGTAYNEQFF.

In this sample, this clone turned up a few times. J is TRBJ1-1 and V is TRBV19, with D perhaps TRBD1 (5 bases). The CDR3 sequence is 12 residues long. The germline V gene has CDR1 LNHDA and CDR2 SQIVND (reference sequence). V dropped 5 bases and J dropped 3 bases, with 7 bases sitting between them. The CDR3, as DNA: TGTGCCAGTAGTTCAGGGTACACTGAAGCTTTCTTT. This encodes CASSSGYTEAFF. Variable domain in full (rest from reference TRBV19 and TRBJ1-1): DGGITQSPKYLFRKEGQNVTLSCEQNLNHDAMYWYRQDPGQGLRLIYYSQIVNDFQKGDIAEGYSVSREKKESFPLTVTSAQKNPTAFYLCASSSGYTEAFFGQGTRLTVV.

CDR3 sequence: CASSYRGLIEKLFF. CDR3 coding DNA: TGTGCCAGCAGTTACAGGGGGCTGATAGAAAAACTGTTTTTT. The chain employs TRBV2 and TRBJ1-4; TRBD1 aligns across 9 bases. V lost 5 bases, J lost 8 bases, and 6 bases stayed unmatched. There are 14 residues in the CDR3. The germline CDR1 and CDR2 sequences are SNHLY and FYNNEI.

The chain carries TRBV4-3 and TRBJ2-5, with TRBD2 matching 7 bases. The CDR3 spans 17 residues. Unmatched junction bases numbered 15, after V lost 3 bases and J lost 5 bases. Germline-derived CDR1 and CDR2 are LGHNA and YSLEER. The chain's CDR3 is CASSQGAVLTSEETQYF. CDR3 coding DNA: TGCGCCAGCAGCCAGGGAGCTGTCCTTACTAGCGAGGAGACCCAGTACTTC.

The chain carries TRBV7-3 and TRBJ2-1; D unresolved. Deletions cut 5 bases from V and 9 bases from J, with 14 bases between. The CDR3 loop spans 13 amino acids. Germline assignment: CDR1 SGHTA and CDR2 FQGTGA. CDR3 bases: TGTGCCAGCAGCCCCGACTCTTCGCGTGAGCAGTTCTTC. Translation gives CASSPDSSREQFF.

For this clone: The sample has other DNA sequences that encode this CDR3 too. The chain is built from TRBV19 and TRBJ2-7, with D possibly being TRBD1 (5 bases). Trimming took off 1 base at V and 4 bases at J, with 8 bases between the two ends. CDR3 length: 13 residues. The germline gives CDR1 LNHDA, CDR2 SQIVND (reference sequence). The CDR3: CASSIARGYEQYF. CDR3 bases: TGTGCCAGTAGTATAGCTAGGGGTTACGAGCAGTACTTC.

This clone was counted between two and nine times. The chain has TRBV7-2 and TRBJ2-7; TRBD2 aligns across 11 bases. The CDR3 extends over 16 amino acids. Per germline, CDR1 SGHTA and CDR2 FQGNSA. The junction had 2 bases not matched to a gene; V was cut back by 0 bases and J by 1 base. The CDR3 region has the DNA TGTGCCAGCAGCTTAGCTAGCGGGGGGGTATCCTACGAGCAGTACTTC. It codes for CASSLASGGVSYEQYF. Full variable domain (missing parts from reference TRBV7-2 and TRBJ2-7): GAGVSQSPSNKVTEKGKDVELRCDPISGHTALYWYRQSLGQGLEFLIYFQGNSAPDKSGLPSDRFSAERTGGSVSTLTIQRTQQEDSAVYLCASSLASGGVSYEQYFGPGTRLTVT.

The chain has TRBV19 and TRBJ2-5; 8 positions match TRBD1. The V segment lost 6 bases and the J segment 5 bases; nucleotides outside the gene matches: 5. This CDR3 is built from 13 residues. Germline V gives CDR1 LNHDA, CDR2 SQIVND (reference sequence). CDR3 DNA: TGTGCCAGTAGCTACAGGGGGTGGGAGACCCAGTACTTC. Residues: CASSYRGWETQYF.

This sequence joins TRBV4-3 and TRBJ2-7; a possible D gene is TRBD1 (5 bases). Between the trimmed V and J ends, which lost 0 bases and 5 bases, there was a span of 23 bases. CDR1 and CDR2 from the germline V gene are LGHNA and YSLEER. This CDR3 has 18 residues. CDR3 DNA: TGCGCCAGCAGCCAAGATGCATACATTGAGACAGCCCTTAACGAGCAGTACTTC. Protein product: CASSQDAYIETALNEQYF.

The sample holds one count of this clone. V is TRBV11-1 and J is TRBJ2-1, with D unclear. The V gene's germline CDR1 is SGHAT and CDR2 FQDESV (reference sequence). This CDR3 has 14 residues. Trimming shortened V by 5 bases and J by 3 bases, and 11 bases separated the two germline ends. CDR3 nucleotides: TGTGCCAGCAGCCCAGTCGGAGTCTACAATGAGCAGTTCTTC. This translates into CASSPVGVYNEQFF. Together with reference TRBV11-1 and TRBJ2-1, the CDR3 gives the full variable domain: EAEVAQSPRYKITEKSQAVAFWCDPISGHATLYWYRQILGQGPELLVQFQDESVVDDSQLPKDRFSAERLKGVDSTLKIQPAELGDSAMYLCASSPVGVYNEQFFGPGTRLTVL.

This chain connects TRBV6-1 to TRBJ2-5, with TRBD1 as a possible D gene (6 bases). The CDR3 runs to 14 residues. Germline V lookup: CDR1 MNHNS, CDR2 SASEGT. V lost 6 bases and J lost 1, with 12 bases in between. The DNA of the CDR3 is TGTGCCAGCAGCCTTAGGACAGCCCAAGAGACCCAGTACTTC. It codes for CASSLRTAQETQYF.